The rows below give T cell receptor beta chains drawn from one sample of a study of Ad26.COV2.S vaccination and SARS-CoV-2 variants. Repertoires were generated with immunoSEQ multiplex PCR, while TCRdb's copy carries only in-frame clones and drops some. The sample holds 440,000 or so clones; around 93% are singletons and the top ten take about 1.7%. The sequenced sample was peripheral blood, obtained in a trial of Ad26.COV2.S vaccine versus placebo. The receptors stem from a person aged 18 to 59 who received the Ad26.COV2.S COVID-19 vaccine or a placebo. Both conserved end residues are part of each CDR3. D genes are given only for firm matches. Clone size is given for some rows only: seen once, a few or many times, or a class if the clone is expanded.

v_gene	d_gene	j_gene	abundance	CDR3nt	CDR3aa
TRBV3-1/TRBV3-2	-	TRBJ1-2	-	TGTGCCAGCAGCCAAGATTTTGGGGTAGGCTATGGCTACACCTTC	CASSQDFGVGYGYTF
TRBV27	-	TRBJ2-1	once	TGTGCCAGCAGTGTTGGCGACTGGTTCAATGAGCAGTTCTTC	CASSVGDWFNEQFF
TRBV7-8	-	TRBJ2-7	-	TGTGCCAGCAGCTTTGGACGGGAAATCTACGAGCAGTACTTC	CASSFGREIYEQYF
TRBV6-5	-	TRBJ2-7	-	TGTGCCACGACACGGGGGTCTACGGGCGAGCAGTACTTC	CATTRGSTGEQYF
TRBV5-6	-	TRBJ2-7	-	TGTGCCAGCATCGCCACAGGGAAAAGCTACGAGCAGTACTTC	CASIATGKSYEQYF
TRBV28	TRBD1	TRBJ2-7	-	TGTGCCAGCAGCCCCTACCGGGACAGGGGTCACGAGCAGTACTTC	CASSPYRDRGHEQYF
TRBV28	-	TRBJ1-4	once	TGTGCCAGCAGTTTTCTGAGAGAAAAACTGTTTTTT	CASSFLREKLFF
TRBV10-1	-	TRBJ1-1	-	TGCGCCAGCAGTGAGTCGCCACGGGGGCGCGAAGCTTTCTTT	CASSESPRGREAFF
TRBV3-1/TRBV3-2	-	TRBJ2-3	-	TGTGCCAGCAGCCGTCAAATCACAGATACGCAGTATTTT	CASSRQITDTQYF
TRBV24-1	-	TRBJ2-5	-	TGTGCGGAGGGTGCCGCCCAAGAGACCCAGTACTTC	CAEGAAQETQYF